The present T cell receptor (beta chain) was sequenced within a study of blood T cell repertoires in COVID-19. Study overall: Material from acute and convalescent COVID-19 was sourced from the United States, Italy and Spain. T cells, B-cell-depleted T cells, or PBMCs provided the cDNA or gDNA that served as material.

Original handling: For nucleated cells, counts were estimated from reference gene primer amplification. Sequencing used immunoSEQ multiplex PCR; TCRdb keeps in-frame clones, though not all of them. The V and J calls and clone size come from that table; D and trimming were worked out from the DNA. The repertoire consists of roughly 250,000 clones, with roughly 82% occurring once and the leading ten covering more than 4.5%. The CDR3 extends over 14 amino acids. V was cut by 2 bases and J by 7 bases, with 9 bases left in between. Per the germline V gene, CDR1 is LGHDT and CDR2 is YNNKEL (reference sequence).

The receptor comes from a woman of 80 years or more with active or convalescent COVID-19. The chain joins TRBV3-1 (or the pseudogene TRBV3-2) to TRBJ1-6, with D possibly TRBD1 on 6 matching bases. The specimen sequenced was peripheral blood. CDR3 in DNA: TGTGCCAGCAGCCAAAACAGGGCGAATTCACCCCTCCACTTT. Translation: CASSQNRANSPLHF.